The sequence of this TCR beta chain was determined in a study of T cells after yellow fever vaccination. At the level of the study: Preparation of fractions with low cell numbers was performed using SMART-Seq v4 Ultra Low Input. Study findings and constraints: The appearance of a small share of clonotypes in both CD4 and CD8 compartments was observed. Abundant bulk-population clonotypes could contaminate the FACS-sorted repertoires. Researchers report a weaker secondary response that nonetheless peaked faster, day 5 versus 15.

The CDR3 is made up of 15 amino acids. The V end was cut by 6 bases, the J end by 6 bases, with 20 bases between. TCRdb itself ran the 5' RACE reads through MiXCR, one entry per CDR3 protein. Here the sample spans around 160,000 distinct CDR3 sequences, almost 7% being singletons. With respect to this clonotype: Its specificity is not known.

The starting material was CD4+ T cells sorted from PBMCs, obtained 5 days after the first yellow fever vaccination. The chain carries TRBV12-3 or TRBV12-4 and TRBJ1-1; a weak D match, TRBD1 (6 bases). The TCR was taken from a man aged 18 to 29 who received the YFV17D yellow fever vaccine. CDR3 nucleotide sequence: TGTGCCAGCAGCCTTCCCCCCGGGGGGCGCGCTGAAGCTTTCTTT. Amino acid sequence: CASSLPPGGRAEAFF.